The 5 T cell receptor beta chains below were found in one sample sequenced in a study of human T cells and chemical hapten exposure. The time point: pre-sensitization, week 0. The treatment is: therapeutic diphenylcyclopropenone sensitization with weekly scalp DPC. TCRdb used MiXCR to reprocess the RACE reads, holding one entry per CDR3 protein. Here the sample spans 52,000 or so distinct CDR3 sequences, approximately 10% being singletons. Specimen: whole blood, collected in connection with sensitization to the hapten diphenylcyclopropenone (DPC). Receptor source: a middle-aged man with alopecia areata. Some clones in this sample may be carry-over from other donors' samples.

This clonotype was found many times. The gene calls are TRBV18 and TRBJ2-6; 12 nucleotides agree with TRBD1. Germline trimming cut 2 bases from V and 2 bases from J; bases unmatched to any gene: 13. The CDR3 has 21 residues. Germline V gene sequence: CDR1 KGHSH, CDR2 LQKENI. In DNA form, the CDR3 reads TGTGCCAGCTCACCAATCCCGACCCCCGGGACAGGGGGCGCTGGGGCCAACGTCCTGACTTTC. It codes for CASSPIPTPGTGGAGANVLTF.

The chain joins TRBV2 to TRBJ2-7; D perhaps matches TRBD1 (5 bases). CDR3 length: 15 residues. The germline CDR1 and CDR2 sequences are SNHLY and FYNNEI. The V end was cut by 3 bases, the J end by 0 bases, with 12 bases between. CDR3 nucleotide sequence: TGTGCCAGCAGTGATCCAAGGGGCATCTCCTACGAGCAGTACTTC. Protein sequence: CASSDPRGISYEQYF.

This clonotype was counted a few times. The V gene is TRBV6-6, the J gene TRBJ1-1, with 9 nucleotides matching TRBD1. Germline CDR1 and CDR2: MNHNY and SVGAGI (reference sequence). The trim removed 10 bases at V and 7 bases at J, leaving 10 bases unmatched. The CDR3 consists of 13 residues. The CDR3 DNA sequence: TGTGCCACCATCCCACAGGGGGCTGGTGAAGCTTTCTTT. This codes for CATIPQGAGEAFF.

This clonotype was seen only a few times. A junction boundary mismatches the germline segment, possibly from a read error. The CDR3 spells CASSSIGFSF. The CDR3 nucleotides read TGTGCCAGCAGTTCCATCGGGTTCTCCTTC. This rearrangement joins TRBV28 to TRBJ1-2; D gene ambiguous. CDR1 is MDHEN, CDR2 SYDVKM, per germline. This CDR3 has 10 amino acids.

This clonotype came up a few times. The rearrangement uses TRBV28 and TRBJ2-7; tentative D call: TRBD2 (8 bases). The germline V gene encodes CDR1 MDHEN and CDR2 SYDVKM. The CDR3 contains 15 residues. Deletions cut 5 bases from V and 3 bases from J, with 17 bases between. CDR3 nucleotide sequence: TGTGCCAGCAGTCCAGGGGGACTAGAAGACTACGAGCAGTACTTC. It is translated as CASSPGGLEDYEQYF. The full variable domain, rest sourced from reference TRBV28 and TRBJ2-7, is DVKVTQSSRYLVKRTGEKVFLECVQDMDHENMFWYRQDPGLGLRLIYFSYDVKMKEKGDIPEGYSVSREKKERFSLILESASTNQTSMYLCASSPGGLEDYEQYFGPGTRLTVT.